A single sample gave rise to the 21 T cell receptor beta chains below, sequenced in a study of T cell repertoires in cytomegalovirus infection. The antigens for these receptors are not known. TCRdb re-derived calls from the reads in MiXCR, one entry per CDR3 protein. This sample carries fewer than 900,000 distinct CDR3 sequences, about 29% of them seen once, and the ten largest clones take around 14%. The sample consisted of cultured CD8+ T cells from PBMCs, taken from culture after CMV antigen stimulation. These receptors originate from a human donor in good health (CMV status not recorded). Some clones in this sample may be carry-over from other donors' samples.

This clonotype appeared a few times. The chain couples TRBV6-1 to TRBJ1-1; 8 bases fit TRBD1. This CDR3 region has 16 residues. CDR1 and CDR2 from the germline V gene are MNHNS and SASEGT. V dropped 4 bases and J dropped 0; count of bases not matched to a gene: 7. The CDR3 sequence is CASSVGTGVMNTEAFF. In nucleotides, the CDR3 is TGTGCCAGCAGTGTGGGGACAGGTGTTATGAACACTGAAGCTTTCTTT.

This clonotype was counted ten times or more. The chain combines TRBV7-2 with TRBJ1-5; D gene ambiguous. Germline CDR1 SGHTA, CDR2 FQGNSA. The V and J ends lost 1 base and 7 bases respectively, with 20 bases between them. The length of the CDR3 is 17 residues. CDR3 sequence reads: CASSLVGQSLVGQPQHF. The CDR3, as DNA: TGTGCCAGCAGCTTAGTAGGTCAATCGTTAGTGGGGCAGCCCCAGCATTTT.

V gene TRBV6-2 or TRBV6-3 combines with J gene TRBJ2-1; TRBD1 matches at 8 bases. Trimming removed 2 bases from V and 4 bases from J; junction bases left unmatched: 7. Germline CDR1 and CDR2: MNHEY and SVGEGT. The CDR3 is made up of 16 amino acids. The DNA of the CDR3 is TGTGCCAGCAGTTACGCAACCGGGACAGGATACAATGAGCAGTTCTTC. As protein: CASSYATGTGYNEQFF.

The chain carries TRBV7-2 and TRBJ2-3; D possibly corresponds to TRBD2 (5 bases). The ends were cut back, 1 base at V and 3 bases at J, with 17 bases in the middle. CDR1 SGHTA and CDR2 FQGNSA come from the germline V gene. The CDR3 has 17 residues. The CDR3 loop reads CASSLEGRNSQTDTQYF. The CDR3, as DNA: TGTGCCAGCAGCTTAGAAGGGAGAAACAGTCAGACAGATACGCAGTATTTT.

The chain uses TRBV20-1 and TRBJ1-1, with 8 positions matching TRBD1. The CDR3 has 13 residues. CDR1 and CDR2 from the germline V gene are DFQATT and SNEGSKA (reference sequence). The junction had 4 bases not matched to a gene; V was cut back by 6 bases and J by 1 base. The CDR3: CSARDRRNTEAFF. The CDR3 nucleotides are TGCAGTGCCAGGGACAGGAGGAACACTGAAGCTTTCTTT.

This clonotype was found a few times. The chain combines TRBV4-3 with TRBJ1-5, with 8 bases lining up with TRBD1. Germline trimming cut 4 bases from V and 6 bases from J; bases unmatched to any gene: 8. Germline loops: CDR1 LGHNA, CDR2 YSLEER. The CDR3 runs 15 residues. CDR3 DNA sequence: TGCGCCAGCAGCCCCGGGACAGGAACGGGTCAGCCCCAGCATTTT. Amino acid sequence: CASSPGTGTGQPQHF.

This clonotype was observed a handful of times. The chain employs TRBV6-2 or TRBV6-3 and TRBJ2-3; D uncertain. This CDR3 spans 12 amino acids. CDR1 MNHEY and CDR2 SVGEGT come from the germline V gene. Between the trimmed V and J ends, which lost 6 bases and 4 bases, there was a span of 8 bases. The CDR3 sequence: CASRGLSDTQYF. The CDR3 DNA sequence: TGTGCCAGCAGAGGGTTGTCAGATACGCAGTATTTT.

This clonotype was found many times. CDR3 sequence (DNA): TGTGCCAGCAGCCCTGGTCCCAATCAGCCCCAGCATTTT. It is translated as CASSPGPNQPQHF. The gene calls are TRBV19 and TRBJ1-5; no clear D gene. The CDR3 contains 13 residues. CDR1 is LNHDA and CDR2 is SQIVND in the germline V gene (reference sequence). V was cut by 9 bases and J by 3 bases, with 12 bases left in between.

The rearrangement joins TRBV6-2 or TRBV6-3 to TRBJ2-1; TRBD2 agrees at 12 bases. Germline CDR1 reads MNHEY; CDR2 reads SVGEGT. The CDR3 is made up of 15 amino acids. V lost 7 bases to trimming and J lost 8 bases; unmatched junction nucleotides: 9. As DNA, the CDR3 is TGTGCCAGCATCTCACTAGCGGGGGGTTCTTATGAGCAGTTCTTC. This translates into CASISLAGGSYEQFF.

The chain recombines TRBV27 with TRBJ2-1; no reliable D call. The germline V gene encodes CDR1 MNHEY and CDR2 SMNVEV (reference sequence). The V gene lost 2 bases and the J gene lost 6 bases, with 11 bases spanning the gap. The CDR3 length is 14 residues. The CDR3 is CASSLRPVGNEQFF. The CDR3, as DNA: TGTGCCAGCAGTTTAAGGCCGGTGGGCAATGAGCAGTTCTTC.

This clonotype was recorded at least ten times. The chain is built from TRBV7-9 and TRBJ2-5; D uncertain. CDR3 length: 14 residues. The V and J ends lost 2 bases and 2 bases respectively, with 9 bases between them. Germline lookup yields CDR1 SEHNR and CDR2 FQNEAQ (reference sequence). The CDR3: CASSLSREQETQYF. In DNA, the CDR3 is TGTGCCAGCAGCTTATCCAGAGAACAAGAGACCCAGTACTTC.

This chain links TRBV4-3 with TRBJ2-2, with a possible D match to TRBD2 (6 bases). The V and J ends lost 0 bases and 10 bases respectively, with 15 bases between them. From germline, CDR1 is LGHNA and CDR2 YSLEER. This CDR3 is built from 15 residues. CDR3 sequence: CASSQEEGSSVELFF. DNA for the CDR3: TGCGCCAGCAGCCAAGAGGAGGGCAGCAGCGTGGAGCTGTTTTTT.

This clonotype was seen more than once but under ten times. The J gene is TRBJ2-1, the V gene TRBV6-1, with 7 bases lining up with TRBD2. Germline V CDR1 and CDR2: MNHNS, SASEGT. The CDR3 is 15 residues long. The trim removed 8 bases at V and 8 bases at J, leaving 15 bases unmatched. The CDR3 is CASQVGGGFFDEQFF. CDR3 DNA sequence: TGTGCCAGCCAGGTGGGCGGGGGTTTTTTTGATGAGCAGTTCTTC.

This clonotype was seen ten or more times. V gene TRBV7-8 combines with J gene TRBJ1-2; 10 bases map to TRBD1. This CDR3 has 16 residues. Germline-derived CDR1 and CDR2 are SGHVS and FQNEAQ. The ends lost 2 bases at V and 2 bases at J; junction bases unmatched: 5. The CDR3 DNA follows: TGTGCCAGCAGCTTACGTCCGGGACAGGGGAACTATGGCTACACCTTC. This sequence encodes CASSLRPGQGNYGYTF.

The CDR3 loop is CASSQARTGVDTGELFF. The CDR3 bases are TGTGCCAGCAGCCAAGCTCGGACAGGGGTCGACACCGGGGAGCTGTTTTTT. The chain uses TRBV3-1 and TRBJ2-2; 9 nucleotides match TRBD1. J gave up 3 bases and V 1 base, and 6 bases lay outside the gene matches. This CDR3 has 17 amino acids. Germline CDR1 is LGHDT and CDR2 is YNNKEL (reference sequence). Full variable domain (outside the CDR3, taken from reference TRBV3-1 and TRBJ2-2): DTAVSQTPKYLVTQMGNDKSIKCEQNLGHDTMYWYKQDSKKFLKIMFSYNNKELIINETVPNRFSPKSPDKAHLNLHINSLELGDSAVYFCASSQARTGVDTGELFFGEGSRLTVL.

This sequence joins TRBV5-5 and TRBJ2-7; no reliable D call. V was pared by 1 base and J by 0 bases, with 11 bases between. Germline CDR1 and CDR2: SGHKS and YYEKEE (reference sequence). The CDR3 loop spans 15 amino acids. CDR3 DNA sequence: TGTGCCAGCAGCTTGTATCCGGGCTCCTCCTACGAGCAGTACTTC. Translating gives CASSLYPGSSYEQYF.

The chain carries TRBV6-1 and TRBJ1-2; TRBD1 aligns across 10 bases. Germline V gene lookup returns CDR1 MNHNS and CDR2 SASEGT. Losses at the gene ends were 5 bases for V and 7 bases for J; bases not matched to a gene: 7. CDR3 length equals 14 residues. In DNA form, the CDR3 reads TGTGCCAGCAGTCACCGGGACAGGGGATCTGGCTACACCTTC. As protein: CASSHRDRGSGYTF.

In nucleotides, the CDR3 is TGTGCCAGCAGCGGCACCGGGACACACAAAAACACCGGGGAGCTGTTTTTT. Its translation: CASSGTGTHKNTGELFF. V and J are TRBV7-9 and TRBJ2-2, with D possibly matching TRBD1 (6 bases). The ends were cut back, 5 bases at V and 2 bases at J, with 18 bases in the middle. The CDR3 runs 17 residues. CDR1 and CDR2 from the germline V gene are SEHNR and FQNEAQ (reference sequence).

This clonotype was observed many times. The chain joins TRBV12-3 or TRBV12-4 to TRBJ2-7; 10 bases line up with TRBD1. The CDR3 has 14 residues. V trimming: 7 bases; J trimming: 9 bases; junction bases outside the gene matches: 12. CDR3 DNA: TGTGCCAGCACCCCTTTTGGGACAGGGGAAAGGCAGTACTTC. Its protein product is CASTPFGTGERQYF.

This clonotype was detected ten times or more. This rearrangement joins TRBV6-5 to TRBJ2-3; 7 bases are a match to TRBD2. The junction had 9 bases not matched to a gene; V was cut back by 0 bases and J by 0 bases. Germline V gives CDR1 MNHEY, CDR2 SVGAGI. The CDR3 runs to 18 residues. In nucleotides, the CDR3 is TGTGCCAGCAGTTACTCGGCCCATGGGAGGGGTAGCACAGATACGCAGTATTTT. It is translated as CASSYSAHGRGSTDTQYF.

The gene calls are TRBV27 and TRBJ2-1; D gene ambiguous. The CDR3 is made up of 13 amino acids. CDR1 is MNHEY, CDR2 SMNVEV, per germline (reference sequence). V was clipped by 6 bases and J by 12 bases, with 18 bases between them. CDR3 nucleotide sequence: TGTGCCAGCAGCCTAGGGCCCGGGCTACTGCAGTTCTTC. Its protein product is CASSLGPGLLQFF.